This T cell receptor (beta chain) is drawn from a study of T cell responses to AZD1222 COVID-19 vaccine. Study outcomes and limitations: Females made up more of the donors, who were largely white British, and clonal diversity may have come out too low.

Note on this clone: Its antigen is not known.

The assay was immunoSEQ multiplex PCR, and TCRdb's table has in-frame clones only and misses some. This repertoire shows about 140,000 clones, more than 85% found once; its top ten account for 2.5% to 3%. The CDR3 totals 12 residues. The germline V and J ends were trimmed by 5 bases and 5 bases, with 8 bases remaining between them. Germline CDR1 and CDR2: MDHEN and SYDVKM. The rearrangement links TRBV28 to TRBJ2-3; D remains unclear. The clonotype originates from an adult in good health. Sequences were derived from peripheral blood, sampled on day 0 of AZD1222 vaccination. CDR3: CASSPHQDTQYF. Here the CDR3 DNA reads TGTGCCAGCAGTCCCCATCAAGATACGCAGTATTTT.